The rows below give T cell receptor beta chains drawn from one sample of a study of beta chain features in type 1 diabetes. This table comes from immunoSEQ multiplex PCR, and its TCRdb copy is limited to in-frame clones, with some not included. This table has hundreds of thousands of clones, around 12% appearing once. The specimen sequenced was naive CD4+ T cells from blood. All receptors derive from a man between 18 and 35 years old in good health. CDR3s include the opening cysteine and the closing phenylalanine or tryptophan. The D gene is left open where the match is weak. Clone size is stated in some rows and not others, as once, few, many or a class when expanded.

d_gene	v_gene	j_gene	abundance	CDR3nt	CDR3aa
TRBD2	TRBV28	TRBJ2-1	few	TGTGCCAGCAGTTCGGGAGGGCCGTCCTACAATGAGCAGTTCTTC	CASSSGGPSYNEQFF
TRBD2	TRBV4-3	TRBJ2-7	-	TGCGCCAGCAGCAAAACCGCGGGGGGTTGGCACGAGCAGTACTTC	CASSKTAGGWHEQYF
-	TRBV7-9	TRBJ1-2	-	TGTGCCAGCAGCTTACCGCTACTAAACTATGGCTACACCTTC	CASSLPLLNYGYTF
-	TRBV9	TRBJ2-3	-	TGTGCCAGCAGCCCTCGGGGAGGAGGGCCAGATACGCAGTATTTT	CASSPRGGGPDTQYF
-	TRBV5-1	TRBJ2-3	few	TGCGCCAGCAATGTATTCGGACAGAGCACAGATACGCAGTATTTT	CASNVFGQSTDTQYF
-	TRBV9	TRBJ2-1	few	TGTGCCAGCAGCGCAGGCTGGGTCTACAATGAGCAGTTCTTC	CASSAGWVYNEQFF
TRBD2	TRBV30	TRBJ2-1	-	TGTGCCTGGAGTGTAGAGGGCGGGAGAAACTACAATGAGCAGTTCTTC	CAWSVEGGRNYNEQFF
-	TRBV19	TRBJ2-1	few	TGTGCCAGTAGTATAGAGGACATGGGCTACAATGAGCAGTTCTTC	CASSIEDMGYNEQFF
-	TRBV18	TRBJ1-3	few	TGTGCCAGCTCACCGGGGGGGAGCTCTGGAAACACCATATATTTT	CASSPGGSSGNTIYF
-	TRBV19	TRBJ1-5	few	TGTGCCAGTAGACCCATCCCCCGGGGTCAGCCCCAGCATTTT	CASRPIPRGQPQHF
TRBD2	TRBV30	TRBJ2-1	-	TGTGCCTGGAGTGTGCCTAGCGGGAGTGGGGATGAGCAGTTCTTC	CAWSVPSGSGDEQFF
TRBD1	TRBV5-1	TRBJ2-7	-	TGCGCCAGCAGCACAGGGACAGGGGGCAACGAGCAGTACTTC	CASSTGTGGNEQYF
TRBD1	TRBV9	TRBJ2-5	few	TGTGCCAGCAGCGTCCGGGACAGGGAGACCCAGTACTTC	CASSVRDRETQYF
-	TRBV7-2	TRBJ2-3	-	TGTGCCAGCAGCTTCAGCGGTCCCACAGATACGCAGTATTTT	CASSFSGPTDTQYF
TRBD2	TRBV28	TRBJ2-3	-	TGTGCCAACGATACTCCCCCGGGACTAGCGGGAATACCAGATACGCAGTATTTT	CANDTPPGLAGIPDTQYF
TRBD2	TRBV27	TRBJ2-3	-	TGTGCCAGCAGTCTACTAGCGGGGGGATCCAGAGATACGCAGTATTTT	CASSLLAGGSRDTQYF
TRBD1	TRBV9	TRBJ2-7	-	TGTGCCAGCAGCCCAAGACAGGGCGACGAGCAGTACTTC	CASSPRQGDEQYF
-	TRBV6-1	TRBJ2-7	few	TGTGCCAGCAGCGCAAGCGGATACGAGCAGTACTTC	CASSASGYEQYF
TRBD1	TRBV29-1	TRBJ1-2	-	TGCAGCGCGGTTGGGGGCCCGACAGGGGGTAGCTATGGCTACACCTTC	CSAVGGPTGGSYGYTF
-	TRBV6-6	TRBJ2-2	-	TGTGCCAGCAGCTGGGCAAAGACGAACACCGGGGAGCTGTTTTTT	CASSWAKTNTGELFF
-	TRBV5-4	TRBJ2-7	few	TGTGCCAGCAGCTTGGGTCAGGGTATCTCCTACGAGCAGTACTTC	CASSLGQGISYEQYF
-	TRBV7-9	TRBJ2-4	many	TGTGCCAGCAGCCCCGGACTGGGGTTGGTCAAAAACATTCAGTACTTC	CASSPGLGLVKNIQYF
-	TRBV19	TRBJ2-3	few	TGTGCCAGTAGTAGCCAGACTAGCACAGATACGCAGTATTTT	CASSSQTSTDTQYF
TRBD2	TRBV28	TRBJ2-1	-	TGTGCCAGCAGTTCGGGCGGGAGCTCCTACAATGAGCAGTTCTTC	CASSSGGSSYNEQFF
TRBD2	TRBV5-1	TRBJ2-2	few	TGCGCCAGCAGCGAGGGACTAGCGGGCACCGGGGAGCTGTTTTTT	CASSEGLAGTGELFF
TRBD1	TRBV7-9	TRBJ1-2	-	TGTGCCAGCAGTTCGACAGGGAGCTATGGCTACACCTTC	CASSSTGSYGYTF
-	TRBV6-5	TRBJ2-5	few	TGTGCCAGCAGTTACTCTTGGCAGCGGGAGACCCAGTACTTC	CASSYSWQRETQYF
-	TRBV7-9	TRBJ1-5	few	TGTGCCAGCAGCTTGGAGGGTAGGAGCAATCAGCCCCAGCATTTT	CASSLEGRSNQPQHF
-	TRBV7-3	TRBJ2-1	-	TGTGCCAGCAGCTTAACCGGCAGGGGGGCTGGGGAGCAGTTCTTC	CASSLTGRGAGEQFF
TRBD2	TRBV27	TRBJ2-5	few	TGTGCCAGCAGTAGAGGGACTAGCGGGGGTTCAGAGACCCAGTACTTC	CASSRGTSGGSETQYF
-	TRBV7-2	TRBJ2-3	-	TGTGCCAGCGCCCTAAGGGGGAGCACAGATACGCAGTATTTT	CASALRGSTDTQYF
TRBD1	TRBV7-7	TRBJ2-6	-	TGTGCTATTTCAGACAGGGCTACCGTCTCTGGGGCCAACGTCCTGACTTTC	CAISDRATVSGANVLTF
-	TRBV7-2	TRBJ2-3	-	TGTGCCAGCAGCTTAAATCTCGGAGATACGCAGTATTTT	CASSLNLGDTQYF
TRBD1	TRBV10-3	TRBJ2-7	-	TGTGCCATCAGTGTGGGACAGGACTCCTACGAGCAGTACTTC	CAISVGQDSYEQYF
-	TRBV29-1	TRBJ2-7	-	TGCAGCGTTGAATCAGGAGGGGGCGGCTACGAGCAGTACTTC	CSVESGGGGYEQYF
-	TRBV11-2	TRBJ2-7	few	TGTGCCAGCAGAAGTTTGTCAGGGCGAGACGAGCAGTACTTC	CASRSLSGRDEQYF
TRBD2	TRBV10-3	TRBJ2-3	-	TGTGCCATCAGTGGGAGCGGGGTTACCACAGATACGCAGTATTTT	CAISGSGVTTDTQYF
TRBD1	TRBV27	TRBJ2-7	-	TGTGCCAGCAGTTTGAAGACAGGGTACGAGCAGTACTTC	CASSLKTGYEQYF
TRBD2	TRBV28	TRBJ2-2	few	TGTGCCAGCAGCGACCCGCTCGGGGGGACCGGGGAGCTGTTTTTT	CASSDPLGGTGELFF
TRBD1	TRBV18	TRBJ1-5	-	TGTGCCAGCTCACCGGACAGGTTTCAGCCCCAGCATTTT	CASSPDRFQPQHF
TRBD1	TRBV7-8	TRBJ2-7	few	TGTGCCAGCAGCTTGGAGACAGGGAGCTCCTACGAGCAGTACTTC	CASSLETGSSYEQYF
TRBD1	TRBV7-8	TRBJ2-3	-	TGTGCCAGCAGCATAACAGGGGCCGGGGCCGATACGCAGTATTTT	CASSITGAGADTQYF
TRBD2	TRBV11-3	TRBJ2-1	-	TGTGCCAGCAGCCATCGGGAGGGAAACAATGAGCAGTTCTTC	CASSHREGNNEQFF
-	TRBV23-1	TRBJ2-5	-	TGCGCCAGCAGTCAAACCTCCGACATCCAAGAGACCCAGTACTTC	CASSQTSDIQETQYF
-	TRBV29-1	TRBJ2-1	-	TGCAGCGTTGATAAGCGACTGGTGGCTGCGGAGCAGTTCTTC	CSVDKRLVAAEQFF
TRBD1	TRBV19	TRBJ2-3	-	TGTGCCAGTAGCCCGACAGGGATGGGAACAGATACGCAGTATTTT	CASSPTGMGTDTQYF
-	TRBV7-2	TRBJ2-3	-	TGTGCCAGCAGCCTACCAAGCACAGATACGCAGTATTTT	CASSLPSTDTQYF
TRBD1	TRBV6-5	TRBJ1-4	-	TGTGCCAGCAGTCGACAGGGGGTTGAAAAACTGTTTTTT	CASSRQGVEKLFF
TRBD1	TRBV4-2	TRBJ1-2	-	TGTGCCAGCAGCCAAGAAGGGGGACAGGGCCCAGGGTATGGCTACACCTTC	CASSQEGGQGPGYGYTF
-	TRBV30	TRBJ1-2	few	TGTGCCTGGAATTGGCTTCCCGCAGGGGCGAACTATGGCTACACCTTC	CAWNWLPAGANYGYTF
TRBD1	TRBV19	TRBJ2-2	few	TGTGCCAGTAGTATAGTCACAGGGGGCACCGGGGAGCTGTTTTTT	CASSIVTGGTGELFF
TRBD2	TRBV28	TRBJ2-5	few	TGTGCCAGCAGTGTAGGGACTAGCGGAAAAGAGACCCAGTACTTC	CASSVGTSGKETQYF